The source of this TCR beta chain is a study of siplizumab effects on memory and regulatory T cells. Generated by immunoSEQ multiplex PCR, the TCRdb table keeps only in-frame clones and is missing some. The data show approximately 110,000 clones, more than 85% seen once. CDR1 is SGHKS and CDR2 is YYEKEE in the germline V gene (reference sequence). V lost 3 bases to trimming and J lost 2 bases, with 16 bases between them. CDR3 size: 16 residues. For this clone: Its cognate antigen is unknown.

Points from the study as a whole: Sequences that were alloreactive and traceable to unstimulated CD4+ memory cells were significantly reduced by siplizumab.

The sequence came from a human donor in good health. The sequencing input was CD4+ T cells sorted from blood. The gene calls are TRBV5-5 and TRBJ2-3; D is perhaps TRBD1 (5 bases). The DNA for the CDR3 is TGTGCCAGCAGCTCGGCCTCAGGACAACTCACAGATACGCAGTATTTT. Protein product: CASSSASGQLTDTQYF.